These T cell receptor beta chains were read from a single sample in a study of T cells after posttransplantation cyclophosphamide. The assay was immunoSEQ multiplex PCR, and TCRdb's table has in-frame clones only and misses some. Singletons are absent from the sample, which has some 40,000 clones. The sequenced sample consisted of PBMCs. These receptor sequences come from a man aged 25-45 years in good health and a related stem cell transplant donor. CDR3s include the opening cysteine and the closing phenylalanine or tryptophan. The order of the fields is CDR3 length, clone size, D gene, J gene, V gene, CDR3 DNA, CDR3 protein. The D gene is left open where the match is weak. Size tells how often a clone was seen (once, few, many) or the class of an expanded clone, and some rows leave it out.

14,many,.,TRBJ1-6,TRBV6-5,TGTGCCAGCAGCCCGATCGACATCAATTCACCCCTCCACTTT,CASSPIDINSPLHF
16,many,TRBD1,TRBJ2-7,TRBV13,TGTGCCAGCAGCTTAGGTCCGACAGGGGGAACCTACGAGCAGTACTTC,CASSLGPTGGTYEQYF
17,few,.,TRBJ2-6,TRBV15,TGTGCCACCAGCAGGGACAGGGAGGGATCTGGGGCCAACGTCCTGACTTTC,CATSRDREGSGANVLTF
11,few,.,TRBJ1-5,TRBV20-1,TGCAGTGCTAGTGCAGGAGGGCCCCAGCATTTT,CSASAGGPQHF
17,.,TRBD1,TRBJ2-1,TRBV9,TGTGCCAGCAGCCCCCACCGGATCCCGACAGGGGGTAGCGAGCAGTTCTTC,CASSPHRIPTGGSEQFF
14,many,.,TRBJ2-3,TRBV28,TGTGCCAGCAGTCCTCTGTTGGGGCGGGATACGCAGTATTTT,CASSPLLGRDTQYF
13,many,.,TRBJ2-2,TRBV5-1,TGCGCCAGCAGCGCGGGAATCACCGGGGAGCTGTTTTTT,CASSAGITGELFF
13,many,.,TRBJ2-3,TRBV7-9,TGTGCCAGCAGCTTAGGGGCTATAGATACGCAGTATTTT,CASSLGAIDTQYF
13,many,.,TRBJ2-5,TRBV6-2/TRBV6-3,TGTGCCAGCAGTTACTCCATCGGGGAGACCCAGTACTTC,CASSYSIGETQYF
12,many,.,TRBJ1-2,TRBV5-6,TGTGCCAGCAGCCGACAGGCCCATGGCTACACCTTC,CASSRQAHGYTF
13,many,.,TRBJ1-6,TRBV5-6,TGTGCCAGCAGCCCAGGGTGGAACGCACCCCTCCACTTT,CASSPGWNAPLHF
19,many,.,TRBJ1-1,TRBV6-2/TRBV6-3,TGTGCCAGCGAATCTCCGCGGCGGGGGGGAAGGAGCATGAACACTGAAGCTTTCTTT,CASESPRRGGRSMNTEAFF
15,few,TRBD1,TRBJ2-5,TRBV6-2/TRBV6-3,TGTGCCAGCAGACCCGGGACAGGGGCGTCGGAGACCCAGTACTTC,CASRPGTGASETQYF
15,.,.,TRBJ2-5,TRBV9,TGTGCCAGCAGCGTAGAACAGGGTCTGTGGGAGACCCAGTACTTC,CASSVEQGLWETQYF
16,many,.,TRBJ1-1,TRBV4-1,TGCGCCAGCAGCCAAGATATTCAGGGCCTCTACACTGAAGCTTTCTTT,CASSQDIQGLYTEAFF
13,many,.,TRBJ2-3,TRBV5-1,TGCGCCAGCAGCTACACTAGATCAGATACGCAGTATTTT,CASSYTRSDTQYF
13,many,.,TRBJ1-1,TRBV12-3/TRBV12-4,TGTGCCAGCAGTGGGCCGATGAACACTGAAGCTTTCTTT,CASSGPMNTEAFF
14,few,TRBD1,TRBJ2-3,TRBV6-1,TGTGCCAGCAGTCAATGGGACAGGGCAGATACGCAGTATTTT,CASSQWDRADTQYF
14,many,.,TRBJ2-1,TRBV7-2,TGTGCCAGCGCGCGTCGGGGCTCCTACAATGAGCAGTTCTTC,CASARRGSYNEQFF
15,many,.,TRBJ2-3,TRBV5-6,TGTGCCAGCACCGGGTGGGGCGAGGCCCCAGATACGCAGTATTTT,CASTGWGEAPDTQYF
15,many,.,TRBJ1-1,TRBV15,TGTGCCACCAGGTATGGGGGCGTTGGTGGAACTGAAGCTTTCTTT,CATRYGGVGGTEAFF
14,.,TRBD1,TRBJ2-7,TRBV24-1,TGTGCCACCTCCCCCGTAGGAACAGGGGGCCAGCAGTACTTC,CATSPVGTGGQQYF
15,many,TRBD2,TRBJ2-1,TRBV24-1,TGTGCCACCAGTGATAGCGGACTAGATGGAAATGAGCAGTTCTTC,CATSDSGLDGNEQFF
16,many,.,TRBJ1-3,TRBV7-8,TGTGCCAGCAGCCTCAGGGGCCAATTCTCTGGAAACACCATATATTTT,CASSLRGQFSGNTIYF
15,many,TRBD1,TRBJ2-7,TRBV5-1,TGCGCCAGCAGCTTGGGGACAGGGGGCAGCTACGAGCAGTACTTC,CASSLGTGGSYEQYF
13,many,.,TRBJ1-1,TRBV6-4,TGTGCCAGCAGCCTACAGGCGAACACTGAAGCTTTCTTT,CASSLQANTEAFF
15,few,.,TRBJ1-2,TRBV4-3,TGCGCCAGCAGCCAAATGAGAGGGGGAAACTATGGCTACACCTTC,CASSQMRGGNYGYTF
16,many,.,TRBJ2-1,TRBV7-9,TGTGCCAGCAGCTTAGAGACAGGTATATCCTACAATGAGCAGTTCTTC,CASSLETGISYNEQFF
14,many,TRBD1,TRBJ2-1,TRBV24-1,TGTGCCACCAGTGAAGGGACAGATTACAATGAGCAGTTCTTC,CATSEGTDYNEQFF
13,many,TRBD1,TRBJ2-7,TRBV7-6,TGTGCCAGCAGCTCGGGACAGTTCGTCGAGCAGTACTTC,CASSSGQFVEQYF
15,many,TRBD1,TRBJ1-6,TRBV11-2,TGTGCCAGCAGCACCCTCCAGGGGGTCGGGTCACCCCTCCACTTT,CASSTLQGVGSPLHF
15,many,.,TRBJ2-5,TRBV7-7,TGTGCCAGCAGCTTAACGGGACAATACCAAGAGACCCAGTACTTC,CASSLTGQYQETQYF
20,many,TRBD1,TRBJ1-6,TRBV19,TGTGCCAGTAGTACGACGTACCCAGCCAGGGGGAGCTCCTATAATTCACCCCTCCACTTT,CASSTTYPARGSSYNSPLHF
17,many,.,TRBJ1-2,TRBV12-3/TRBV12-4,TGTGCCAGCAGTCCGGGATTCCGGGACACCGAGCATAATGGCTACACCTTC,CASSPGFRDTEHNGYTF
15,many,TRBD1,TRBJ1-3,TRBV4-1,TGCGCCAGCAGCCAAGCCGGACAGGTTGGAAACACCATATATTTT,CASSQAGQVGNTIYF
12,many,.,TRBJ2-1,TRBV19,TGTGCCAGTAGTACCTCTCGAGGTGAGCAGTTCTTC,CASSTSRGEQFF
11,many,.,TRBJ1-4,TRBV25-1,TGTGCCAGCAGTAGGGGGGAAAAACTGTTTTTT,CASSRGEKLFF
15,many,.,TRBJ2-2,TRBV5-1,TGCGCCAGCAGCTTGGAACAGGGCTCCACCGGGGAGCTGTTTTTT,CASSLEQGSTGELFF